One sample yielded the 31 T cell receptor beta chains listed below, sequenced in a study of OX40 agonist ivuxolimab in advanced cancers. The data were produced by immunoSEQ multiplex PCR, yet TCRdb's version contains in-frame clones alone and is incomplete. The sample has some 60,000 clones, 91% seen once. Sequences were derived from CD4+ or CD8+ T cells sorted from blood, sampled in a trial of the OX40 agonist ivuxolimab. Receptors originate from an adult with an advanced solid tumor such as melanoma, head and neck, liver or kidney cancer.

The gene calls are TRBV7-9 and TRBJ2-1, with D perhaps TRBD2 (5 bases). Germline V lookup: CDR1 SEHNR, CDR2 FQNEAQ (reference sequence). The CDR3 is 17 amino acids. Trimming cost V 3 bases and J 4 bases, with 19 bases left between them. The CDR3 DNA reads TGTGCCAGCAGCTTCTTTGGTTCGGGAAGTGGGTACAATGAGCAGTTCTTC. This sequence encodes CASSFFGSGSGYNEQFF.

V is TRBV29-1 and J is TRBJ2-1; D might be TRBD1 (6 bases). The CDR3 totals 14 residues. CDR1 SQVTM and CDR2 ANQGSEA come from the germline V gene. The CDR3 spells CSSGAGDPYNEQFF. CDR3 in DNA: TGCAGTTCTGGGGCAGGGGACCCCTACAATGAGCAGTTCTTC.

The chain uses TRBV21-1 and TRBJ2-2; TRBD1 was called by the table and not checked on the DNA. TRBV21-1 is assigned pseudogene status. The CDR3 is made up of 15 amino acids. The CDR3 reads CASATGGPNTGELFF. CDR3 DNA sequence: TGTGCCAGTGCGACAGGGGGCCCGAACACCGGGGAGCTGTTTTTT.

This chain links TRBV4-3 with TRBJ2-3; D may be TRBD2 (7 bases). The CDR3 runs to 16 residues. Trimming took off 1 base at V and 1 base at J, with 12 bases between the two ends. Germline CDR1 reads LGHNA; CDR2 reads YSLEER. The chain's CDR3 is CASSQGSGGGTDTQYF. CDR3 DNA sequence: TGCGCCAGCAGCCAAGGATCGGGGGGCGGCACAGATACGCAGTATTTT.

The V call is TRBV28, the J call TRBJ1-2, with 8 nucleotides matching TRBD1. The J segment lost 8 bases and the V segment lost 6 bases, leaving 14 bases of the junction unmatched. The CDR3 spans 15 residues. Germline values: CDR1 MDHEN, CDR2 SYDVKM. CDR3 bases: TGTGCCAGCAGCCTTTTCAGTCAGGGGGCAGGCGGCTACACCTTC. Its protein is CASSLFSQGAGGYTF.

The V gene is TRBV5-6, the J gene TRBJ2-1, with TRBD1 identical over 12 bases. Per germline, CDR1 SGHDT and CDR2 YYEEEE. This CDR3 comprises 16 residues. V lost 4 bases to trimming and J lost 6 bases; unmatched junction nucleotides: 8. CDR3 amino acids: CASSIGDRGQVNEQFF. For the CDR3, the DNA is TGTGCCAGCAGCATAGGGGACAGGGGGCAGGTCAATGAGCAGTTCTTC.

V gene TRBV29-1 combines with J gene TRBJ2-3; D gene unclear. The germline V gene encodes CDR1 SQVTM and CDR2 ANQGSEA. The CDR3 contains 14 residues. V lost 1 base to trimming and J lost 8 bases, with 16 bases between them. The DNA of the CDR3 is TGCAGCGTTGAAGCCAGGTCGCTTCCCGTTACGCAGTATTTT. It is translated as CSVEARSLPVTQYF.

The chain has TRBV28 and TRBJ2-1; TRBD2 is a possible D gene (6 bases). V lost 8 bases and J 9 bases, leaving 17 bases between the germline ends. CDR1 MDHEN and CDR2 SYDVKM come from the germline V gene. The CDR3 is made up of 13 amino acids. CDR3 protein: CASQSGLHSEQFF. The CDR3 bases are TGTGCCAGCCAAAGCGGGCTACACAGTGAGCAGTTCTTC.

This chain uses TRBV28 with TRBJ1-1; 8 bases align to TRBD1. CDR1 is MDHEN and CDR2 is SYDVKM in the germline V gene. The CDR3 runs 14 residues. V trimming: 5 bases; J trimming: 5 bases; junction bases outside the gene matches: 7. The CDR3: CASSPGGWVTEAFF. CDR3 sequence (DNA): TGTGCCAGCAGTCCAGGGGGCTGGGTGACTGAAGCTTTCTTT. Full variable domain (missing parts from reference TRBV28 and TRBJ1-1): DVKVTQSSRYLVKRTGEKVFLECVQDMDHENMFWYRQDPGLGLRLIYFSYDVKMKEKGDIPEGYSVSREKKERFSLILESASTNQTSMYLCASSPGGWVTEAFFGQGTRLTVV.

The chain has TRBV7-8 and TRBJ2-7; 8 bases are shared with TRBD1. The germline gives CDR1 SGHVS, CDR2 FQNEAQ. The CDR3 runs to 14 residues. V gave up 4 bases and J gave up 6 bases; unmatched junction bases: 8. CDR3 residues: CASSSQGASGEQYF. The CDR3 DNA sequence: TGTGCCAGCAGCTCCCAGGGGGCGTCCGGCGAGCAGTACTTC.

The rearrangement uses TRBV4-3 and TRBJ1-6; 9 positions agree with TRBD1. V gave up 0 bases and J gave up 9 bases; unmatched junction bases: 9. CDR3 length: 17 residues. Germline lookup yields CDR1 LGHNA and CDR2 YSLEER. CDR3 in amino acids: CASSQDWRGQGISPLHF. The DNA for the CDR3 is TGCGCCAGCAGCCAAGATTGGAGGGGACAGGGAATTTCACCCCTCCACTTT.

V usage is TRBV29-1 and J usage is TRBJ2-1; maybe TRBD2 (5 bases). The CDR3 runs 15 residues. Germline values: CDR1 SQVTM, CDR2 ANQGSEA. The V end lost 1 base, the J end lost 0 bases, and 10 bases lay between the germline ends. This CDR3 reads CSVEGERSSYNEQFF. The DNA of the CDR3 is TGCAGCGTTGAAGGGGAGAGGAGCTCCTACAATGAGCAGTTCTTC.

The DNA of the CDR3 is TGTGCCAGCAGTGAAAAGGCCTGGACGGATAGCAATCAGCCCCAGCATTTT. It is translated as CASSEKAWTDSNQPQHF. The chain couples TRBV6-1 to TRBJ1-5; D not certain. V was pared by 2 bases and J by 0 bases, with 14 bases between. This CDR3 has 17 residues. Germline CDR1 MNHNS, CDR2 SASEGT.

J is TRBJ2-7 and V is TRBV6-1; 12 bases match TRBD2. The CDR3 covers 16 residues. J was trimmed by 2 bases and V by 1 base; bases with no gene match: 3. Germline V gives CDR1 MNHNS, CDR2 SASEGT. CDR3 in DNA: TGTGCCAGCAGTGAAGAAAGACTAGCGGGAGCCTACGAGCAGTACTTC. It is translated as CASSEERLAGAYEQYF.

The chain joins TRBV10-3 to TRBJ1-2; unclear D gene. The CDR3 runs to 14 residues. Per the germline V gene, CDR1 is ENHRY and CDR2 is SYGVKD. V lost 4 bases, J lost 1 base, and 10 bases lay in between. Here the CDR3 reads CAISGDGGNYGYTF. Here the CDR3 DNA reads TGTGCCATCAGTGGTGACGGTGGTAACTATGGCTACACCTTC.

V and J are TRBV6-6 and TRBJ2-7, with D tentatively TRBD1 or TRBD2 (5 bases each). The length of the CDR3 is 14 residues. Looked up from germline, CDR1 is MNHNY and CDR2 is SVGAGI (reference sequence). V lost 7 bases to trimming and J lost 5 bases, with 18 bases between them. DNA of the CDR3: TGTGCCAGCACTTTGACAGAGGGGTACGACGAGCAGTACTTC. Residues: CASTLTEGYDEQYF.

The chain's CDR3 is CASSPSSGQEFYEQYF. In nucleotides, the CDR3 is TGTGCCAGCAGTCCTAGCAGCGGACAGGAATTCTACGAGCAGTACTTC. V and J are TRBV27 and TRBJ2-7, with 7 positions matching TRBD1. V gave up 5 bases and J gave up 3 bases; unmatched junction bases: 13. The CDR3 totals 16 residues. Germline CDR1 and CDR2: MNHEY and SMNVEV (reference sequence).

The chain joins TRBV5-1 to TRBJ1-1; D is uncertain. Trimming stripped 3 bases from V and 3 bases from J, with 9 bases between. The CDR3 covers 13 residues. Germline V gene lookup returns CDR1 SGHRS and CDR2 YFSETQ. The CDR3 loop reads CASSSLADTEAFF. The CDR3 coding sequence is TGCGCCAGCAGCTCTCTCGCGGACACTGAAGCTTTCTTT.

This chain connects TRBV2 to TRBJ2-7; tentative D call: TRBD2 (6 bases). With 1 base removed from V and 7 bases from J, the gap between germline ends came to 8 bases. There are 12 residues in the CDR3. Germline assignment: CDR1 SNHLY and CDR2 FYNNEI. CDR3 bases: TGTGCCAGCAGTGAAGTCAGCGGGGAGCAGTACTTC. This codes for CASSEVSGEQYF.

The chain has TRBV10-3 and TRBJ1-4, with D unresolved. With 3 bases removed from V and 1 base from J, the gap between germline ends came to 9 bases. This CDR3 region has 15 residues. Per germline, CDR1 ENHRY and CDR2 SYGVKD. The chain's CDR3 is CAISDRWGTNEKLFF. The CDR3 DNA follows: TGTGCCATCAGTGATAGGTGGGGAACTAATGAAAAACTGTTTTTT.

This clone was observed a few times. This chain connects TRBV25-1 to TRBJ1-1, with a tentative D call TRBD1 (5 bases). V was clipped by 4 bases and J by 2 bases, with 11 bases between them. Germline values: CDR1 MGHDK, CDR2 SYGVNS. CDR3 length: 14 amino acids. The CDR3 protein is CASSGGRVNTEAFF. For the CDR3, the DNA is TGTGCCAGCAGTGGGGGACGGGTTAACACTGAAGCTTTCTTT.

This chain links TRBV2 with TRBJ2-2, with D hard to call. V was cut by 1 base and J by 4 bases, with 10 bases left in between. The CDR3 loop spans 15 amino acids. Germline V gives CDR1 SNHLY, CDR2 FYNNEI. The CDR3 bases are TGTGCCAGCAGTGAAGGAAGTCATATCACCGGGGAGCTGTTTTTT. This encodes CASSEGSHITGELFF.

The V and J genes are TRBV7-9 and TRBJ1-5; tentative D call: TRBD1 (5 bases). CDR1 SEHNR and CDR2 FQNEAQ come from the germline V gene (reference sequence). Trimming removed 1 base from V and 4 bases from J, with 8 bases in between. The length of the CDR3 is 14 residues. The CDR3 nucleotides read TGTGCCAGCAGCTTAGGAGGGGTTAATCAGCCCCAGCATTTT. Its translation is CASSLGGVNQPQHF.

The chain has TRBV7-9 and TRBJ2-3, with D unclear. The CDR3 runs to 16 residues. Germline V lookup: CDR1 SEHNR, CDR2 FQNEAQ (reference sequence). V lost 1 base, J lost 3 bases, and 14 bases lay in between. The chain's CDR3 is CASSLGPQATTDTQYF. For the CDR3, the DNA is TGTGCCAGCAGCTTAGGTCCTCAGGCCACGACAGATACGCAGTATTTT.

This sequence joins TRBV19 and TRBJ1-1, with D possibly TRBD1 on 5 matching bases. The CDR3 is 16 residues long. CDR1 is LNHDA and CDR2 is SQIVND in the germline V gene (reference sequence). The V end was cut by 4 bases, the J end by 1 base, with 16 bases between. This chain's CDR3 is CASSTHGTTRNTEAFF. The CDR3 bases are TGTGCCAGTAGTACGCACGGGACCACGAGGAACACTGAAGCTTTCTTT.

The chain employs TRBV2 and TRBJ2-1; 14 bases are a match to TRBD2. Losses at the gene ends were 6 bases for V and 6 bases for J; bases not matched to a gene: 4. CDR1 is SNHLY, CDR2 FYNNEI, per germline. CDR3 length: 15 residues. CDR3 amino acids: CASRATSGGANEQFF. The CDR3 DNA sequence: TGTGCCAGCAGGGCGACTAGCGGGGGGGCCAATGAGCAGTTCTTC.

The V call is TRBV29-1, the J call TRBJ1-1, with unresolved D. Germline V lookup: CDR1 SQVTM, CDR2 ANQGSEA. V was pared by 3 bases and J by 9 bases, with 14 bases between. The CDR3 spans 12 residues. In DNA form, the CDR3 reads TGCAGCGTTGACCCCCTGTCAGGTCAAGCTTTCTTT. It encodes CSVDPLSGQAFF.

The V gene is TRBV28, the J gene TRBJ2-6; TRBD2 matches at 12 bases. The germline gives CDR1 MDHEN, CDR2 SYDVKM. The ends lost 2 bases at V and 4 bases at J; junction bases unmatched: 12. This CDR3 spans 20 amino acids. The CDR3 reads CASSLAPASGGASGANVLTF. The DNA for the CDR3 is TGTGCCAGCAGTTTAGCCCCAGCTAGCGGGGGGGCTTCAGGGGCCAACGTCCTGACTTTC.

The CDR3 sequence is CASSMTGISSNQPQHF. The CDR3 DNA reads as TGTGCCAGCTCAATGACAGGGATCTCAAGCAATCAGCCCCAGCATTTT. This rearrangement joins TRBV18 to TRBJ1-5; 7 bases align to TRBD1. Germline trimming cut 5 bases from V and 1 base from J; bases unmatched to any gene: 8. This CDR3 contains 16 residues. Germline V CDR1 and CDR2: KGHSH, LQKENI.

The V gene is TRBV5-5, the J gene TRBJ1-4, with TRBD1 identical over 7 bases. The trim removed 4 bases at V and 3 bases at J, leaving 6 bases unmatched. Germline lookup yields CDR1 SGHKS and CDR2 YYEKEE (reference sequence). The CDR3 spans 15 residues. In nucleotides, the CDR3 is TGTGCCAGCAGCCCTACAGGGGCCCCTAATGAAAAACTGTTTTTT. Its translation: CASSPTGAPNEKLFF. Variable domain in full (rest from reference TRBV5-5 and TRBJ1-4): DAGVTQSPTHLIKTRGQQVTLRCSPISGHKSVSWYQQVLGQGPQFIFQYYEKEERGRGNFPDRFSARQFPNYSSELNVNALLLGDSALYLCASSPTGAPNEKLFFGSGTQLSVL.

DNA for the CDR3: TGTGCCAGTAGTGCCCACTGGGAGGCCGGGGAGCTGTTTTTT. Its protein product is CASSAHWEAGELFF. This chain uses TRBV19 with TRBJ2-2; TRBD2 is a possible D gene (6 bases). Trimming took off 5 bases at V and 6 bases at J, with 13 bases between the two ends. The CDR3 consists of 14 residues. Germline-derived CDR1 and CDR2 are LNHDA and SQIVND (reference sequence).